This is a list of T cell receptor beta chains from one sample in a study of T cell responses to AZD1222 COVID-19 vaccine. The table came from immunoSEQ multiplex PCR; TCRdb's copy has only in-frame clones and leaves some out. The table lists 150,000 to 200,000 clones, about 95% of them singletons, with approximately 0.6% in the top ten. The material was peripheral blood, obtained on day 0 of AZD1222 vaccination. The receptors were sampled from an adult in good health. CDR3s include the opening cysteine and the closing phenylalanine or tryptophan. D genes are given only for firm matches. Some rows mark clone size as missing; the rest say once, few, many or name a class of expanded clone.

CDR3 protein: CASSVDVGSSYEQYF
CDR3 DNA: TGTGCCAGCAGCGTAGATGTGGGGAGCTCCTACGAGCAGTACTTC
J gene: TRBJ2-7
clone size: once
V gene: TRBV9
D gene: -

CDR3 protein: CASSGTGVYGYTF
CDR3 DNA: TGTGCCAGCAGTGGGACAGGGGTCTATGGCTACACCTTC
J gene: TRBJ1-2
clone size: once
V gene: TRBV2
D gene: TRBD1

CDR3 protein: CASSVWGLSRGENTGELFF
CDR3 DNA: TGCGCCAGCAGCGTCTGGGGGCTCTCAAGGGGAGAGAACACCGGGGAGCTGTTTTTT
J gene: TRBJ2-2
clone size: -
V gene: TRBV5-1
D gene: -

CDR3 protein: CASNPSGANQETQYF
CDR3 DNA: TGCGCCAGCAACCCTTCCGGGGCGAACCAAGAGACCCAGTACTTC
J gene: TRBJ2-5
clone size: -
V gene: TRBV4-1
D gene: -

CDR3 protein: CATSRDRGNTEAFF
CDR3 DNA: TGTGCCACCAGCAGAGACAGGGGGAACACTGAAGCTTTCTTT
J gene: TRBJ1-1
clone size: -
V gene: TRBV15
D gene: -

CDR3 protein: CASSLAAGEQFF
CDR3 DNA: TGTGCCAGCAGCTTGGCCGCGGGGGAGCAGTTCTTC
J gene: TRBJ2-1
clone size: -
V gene: TRBV5-8
D gene: -

CDR3 protein: CASSPGTSNQPQHF
CDR3 DNA: TGTGCCAGCTCACCCGGGACTAGCAATCAGCCCCAGCATTTT
J gene: TRBJ1-5
clone size: -
V gene: TRBV18
D gene: -

CDR3 protein: CASSLGGMNSPLHF
CDR3 DNA: TGTGCCAGCAGCTTAGGAGGGATGAATTCACCCCTCCACTTT
J gene: TRBJ1-6
clone size: -
V gene: TRBV7-9
D gene: -

CDR3 protein: CASSYADTGYNEQFF
CDR3 DNA: TGTGCCAGCAGTTACGCAGATACTGGATACAATGAGCAGTTCTTC
J gene: TRBJ2-1
clone size: -
V gene: TRBV6-5
D gene: -

CDR3 protein: CASSQDQKSIYGYTF
CDR3 DNA: TGCGCCAGCAGCCAAGATCAAAAATCCATCTATGGCTACACCTTC
J gene: TRBJ1-2
clone size: -
V gene: TRBV4-1
D gene: -